This TCR beta chain was captured by sequencing in a study of T cells in localized non-small cell lung cancer. Here immunoSEQ multiplex PCR was the method, and the copy in TCRdb shows in-frame clones only, minus some. In the table there are 70,000 to 90,000 clones, more than 70% of which are singletons. A note on this clone: Its specificity is unknown.

Germline loops: CDR1 MDHEN, CDR2 SYDVKM. V was shortened by 6 bases and J by 7 bases, with 18 bases between the two germline ends. The CDR3 runs to 15 residues. Whole-study results and caveats: Longer overall survival was linked to higher blood T cell density. Detection in adjacent lung was observed for a median approximately 53 of the top 100 tumor clones. Sequencing, confined to only one tumor region, leaves heterogeneity possible.

The J gene is TRBJ1-4, the V gene TRBV28; no clear D. Sequenced here: peripheral blood, sampled before any cancer treatment. This TCR derives from a female donor of 60 years or more with stage I lung adenocarcinoma. The CDR3 DNA sequence: TGTGCCAGCAGGGGAAACAGTAAGGGAGGTGAAAAACTGTTTTTT. Translating it yields CASRGNSKGGEKLFF.